This T cell receptor (beta chain) comes out of a study of blood T cells in healthy people across ages. Germline values: CDR1 MDHEN, CDR2 SYDVKM. This CDR3 comprises 13 residues. The V end was cut by 6 bases, the J end by 5 bases, with 13 bases between. Through a sample-barcoded 5' primer and a J-beta primer mix, a second PCR was run for roughly 6 to 12 cycles. A tag from a template-switch adaptor with 12 random nucleotides marked each cDNA molecule. TCRdb analysed the 5' RACE reads with MiXCR anew, one entry per CDR3 protein. The sample shows about 650,000 distinct CDR3 sequences, around 50% of them seen only once. The study, taken as a whole, reports: Getting older went along with TCR beta diversity per million T cells dropping roughly linearly.

This clonotype showed up many times. Its antigen is currently unknown. Collection of roughly 9.6 milliliters of peripheral blood was performed for each donor. Per sample, at least 5.5 micrograms of total RNA were extracted. What was sequenced was blood. The clonotype was recovered from a woman older than 75 in good health. The chain couples TRBV28 to TRBJ2-5; D ambiguous. CDR3 sequence: CASRRASGETQYF. CDR3 DNA sequence: TGTGCCAGCAGACGGGCTTCCGGGGAGACCCAGTACTTC. Looking up the rest from reference TRBV28 and TRBJ2-5 gives the full variable domain: DVKVTQSSRYLVKRTGEKVFLECVQDMDHENMFWYRQDPGLGLRLIYFSYDVKMKEKGDIPEGYSVSREKKERFSLILESASTNQTSMYLCASRRASGETQYFGPGTRLLVL.